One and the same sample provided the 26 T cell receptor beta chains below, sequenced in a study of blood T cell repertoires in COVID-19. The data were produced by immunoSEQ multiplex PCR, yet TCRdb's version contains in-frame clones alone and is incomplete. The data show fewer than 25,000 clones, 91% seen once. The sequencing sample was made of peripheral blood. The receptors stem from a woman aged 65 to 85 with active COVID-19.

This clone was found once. The CDR3 protein is CASSGDGNTIYF. The CDR3 DNA sequence: TGTGCCAGCAGCGGAGATGGAAACACCATATATTTT. V and J are TRBV5-4 and TRBJ1-3; D uncertain. This CDR3 contains 12 residues. Trimming took 4 bases from V and 3 from J, leaving 5 bases between them. In germline, CDR1 is SGHNT, CDR2 YYREEE (reference sequence).

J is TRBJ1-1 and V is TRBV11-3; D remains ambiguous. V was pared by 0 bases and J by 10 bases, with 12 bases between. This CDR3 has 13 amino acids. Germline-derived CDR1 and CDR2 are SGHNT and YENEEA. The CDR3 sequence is CASSLDALSGAFF. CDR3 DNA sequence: TGTGCCAGCAGCTTAGACGCCCTTTCCGGAGCTTTCTTT.

The CDR3 protein is CASSGAGTGGSLYYGYTF. CDR3 nucleotide sequence: TGTGCCAGCAGCGGAGCCGGGACAGGGGGCTCCCTTTACTATGGCTACACCTTC. The chain couples TRBV9 to TRBJ1-2; TRBD1 matches 12 bases. This CDR3 comprises 18 residues. Germline CDR1 SGDLS, CDR2 YYNGEE. V lost 3 bases to trimming and J lost 3 bases; unmatched junction nucleotides: 12.

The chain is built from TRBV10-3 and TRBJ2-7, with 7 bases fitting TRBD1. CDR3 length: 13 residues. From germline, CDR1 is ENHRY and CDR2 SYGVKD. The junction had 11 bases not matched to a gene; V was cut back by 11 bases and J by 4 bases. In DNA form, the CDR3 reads TGTGCCGTCCCCCGGGACAGAAAGTACGAGCAGTACTTC. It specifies CAVPRDRKYEQYF.

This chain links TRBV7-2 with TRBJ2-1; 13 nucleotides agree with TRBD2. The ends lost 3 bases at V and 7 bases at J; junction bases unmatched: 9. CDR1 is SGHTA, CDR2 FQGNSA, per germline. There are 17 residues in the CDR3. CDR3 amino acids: CASSFSSGTSGMNEQFF. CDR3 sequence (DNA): TGTGCCAGCAGCTTCTCCTCCGGGACTAGCGGGATGAATGAGCAGTTCTTC.

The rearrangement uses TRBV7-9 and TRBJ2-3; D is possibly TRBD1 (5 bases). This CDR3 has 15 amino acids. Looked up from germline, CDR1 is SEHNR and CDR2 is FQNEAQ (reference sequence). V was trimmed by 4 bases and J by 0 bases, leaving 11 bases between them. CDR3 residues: CASSSKGKSTDTQYF. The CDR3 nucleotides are TGTGCCAGCAGCTCCAAGGGGAAGAGCACAGATACGCAGTATTTT.

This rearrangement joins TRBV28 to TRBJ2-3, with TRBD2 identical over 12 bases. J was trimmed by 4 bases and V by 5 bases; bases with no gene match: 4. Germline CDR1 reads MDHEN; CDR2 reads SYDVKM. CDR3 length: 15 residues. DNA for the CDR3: TGTGCCAGCAGTCGGACTAGCGGGATTCCAGATACGCAGTATTTT. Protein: CASSRTSGIPDTQYF.

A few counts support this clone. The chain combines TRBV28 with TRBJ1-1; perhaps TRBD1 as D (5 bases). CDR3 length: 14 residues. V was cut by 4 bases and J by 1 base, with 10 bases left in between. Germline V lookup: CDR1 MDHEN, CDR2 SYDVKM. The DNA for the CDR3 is TGTGCCAGCAGTTCCATAGACAGGAACACTGAAGCTTTCTTT. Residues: CASSSIDRNTEAFF.

The CDR3 nucleotides read TGTGCCAGCAGCGTAGGAGACCTCTCGAGGATGAACACTGAAGCTTTCTTT. Translating gives CASSVGDLSRMNTEAFF. V and J are TRBV9 and TRBJ1-1; D uncertain. The CDR3 runs 17 residues. The V end was cut by 0 bases, the J end by 0 bases, with 15 bases between. The germline CDR1 and CDR2 sequences are SGDLS and YYNGEE. The full variable domain, rest sourced from reference TRBV9 and TRBJ1-1, is DSGVTQTPKHLITATGQRVTLRCSPRSGDLSVYWYQQSLDQGLQFLIQYYNGEERAKGNILERFSAQQFPDLHSELNLSSLELGDSALYFCASSVGDLSRMNTEAFFGQGTRLTVV.

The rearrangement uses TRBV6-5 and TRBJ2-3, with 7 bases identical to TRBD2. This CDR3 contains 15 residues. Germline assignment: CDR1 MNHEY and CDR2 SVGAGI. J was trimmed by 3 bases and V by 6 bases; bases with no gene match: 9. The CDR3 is CASSPRSGGTDTQYF. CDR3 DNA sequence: TGTGCCAGCAGCCCCCGGTCGGGAGGAACAGATACGCAGTATTTT.

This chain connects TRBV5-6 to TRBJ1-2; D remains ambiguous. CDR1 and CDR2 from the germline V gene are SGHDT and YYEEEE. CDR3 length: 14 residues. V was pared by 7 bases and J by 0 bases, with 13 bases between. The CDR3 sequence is CASLFGPANYGYTF. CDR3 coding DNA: TGTGCCAGCCTCTTTGGGCCCGCTAACTATGGCTACACCTTC.

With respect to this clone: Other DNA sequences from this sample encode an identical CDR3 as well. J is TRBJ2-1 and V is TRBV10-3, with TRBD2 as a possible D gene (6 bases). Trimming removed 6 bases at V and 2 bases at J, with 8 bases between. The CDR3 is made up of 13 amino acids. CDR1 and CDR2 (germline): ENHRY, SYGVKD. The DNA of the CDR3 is TGTGCCATCAGAGGAGGGACCTACAATGAGCAGTTCTTC. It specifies CAIRGGTYNEQFF.

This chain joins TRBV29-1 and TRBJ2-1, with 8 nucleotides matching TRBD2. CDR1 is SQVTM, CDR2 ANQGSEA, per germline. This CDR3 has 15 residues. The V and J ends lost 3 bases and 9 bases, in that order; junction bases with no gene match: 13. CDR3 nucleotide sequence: TGCAGCGTTGACGGCGAGGCGGGAGGTGCCGTTGAGCAGTTCTTC. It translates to CSVDGEAGGAVEQFF.

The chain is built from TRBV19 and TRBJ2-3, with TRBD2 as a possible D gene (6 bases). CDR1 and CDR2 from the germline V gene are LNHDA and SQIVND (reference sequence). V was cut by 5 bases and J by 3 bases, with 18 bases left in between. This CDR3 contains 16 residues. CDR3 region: CASSAHGRRRTDTQYF. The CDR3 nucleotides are TGTGCCAGTAGTGCCCACGGGAGAAGGAGAACAGATACGCAGTATTTT.

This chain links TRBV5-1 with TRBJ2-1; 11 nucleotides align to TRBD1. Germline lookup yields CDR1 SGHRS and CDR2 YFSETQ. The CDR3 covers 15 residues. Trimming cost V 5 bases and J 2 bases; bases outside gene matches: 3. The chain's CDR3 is CASRPGQGAYNEQFF. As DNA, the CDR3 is TGCGCCAGCAGGCCGGGACAGGGGGCCTACAATGAGCAGTTCTTC.

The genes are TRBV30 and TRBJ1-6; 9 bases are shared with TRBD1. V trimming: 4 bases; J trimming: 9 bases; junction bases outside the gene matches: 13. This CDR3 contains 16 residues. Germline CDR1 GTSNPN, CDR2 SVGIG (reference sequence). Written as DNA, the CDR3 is TGTGCCTGGACTAGTGTAGGGGACAGGGAGGCTTCACCCCTCCACTTT. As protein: CAWTSVGDREASPLHF.

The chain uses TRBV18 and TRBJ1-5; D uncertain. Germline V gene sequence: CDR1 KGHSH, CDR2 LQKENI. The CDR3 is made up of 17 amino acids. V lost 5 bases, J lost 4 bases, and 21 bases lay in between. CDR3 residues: CASSTTLTTGRNQPQHF. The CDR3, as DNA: TGTGCCAGCTCAACCACACTAACTACGGGGAGAAATCAGCCCCAGCATTTT.

The DNA for the CDR3 is TGTGCCAGCAGCTCTACTGGGGGCGCACCCTACGAGCAGTACTTC. Its protein product is CASSSTGGAPYEQYF. This sequence joins TRBV7-2 and TRBJ2-7, with D possibly matching TRBD1 (6 bases). The CDR3 loop spans 15 amino acids. Trimming pared 4 bases from V and 2 bases from J, leaving 15 bases between. CDR1 SGHTA and CDR2 FQGNSA come from the germline V gene. The whole variable domain, filled in from reference TRBV7-2 and TRBJ2-7, reads GAGVSQSPSNKVTEKGKDVELRCDPISGHTALYWYRQSLGQGLEFLIYFQGNSAPDKSGLPSDRFSAERTGGSVSTLTIQRTQQEDSAVYLCASSSTGGAPYEQYFGPGTRLTVT.

CDR3 sequence: CASTSDRSNSPLHF. The CDR3 nucleotides are TGTGCCAGCACCTCAGACAGGTCTAATTCACCCCTCCACTTT. The chain employs TRBV2 and TRBJ1-6; weak D call: TRBD1 (6 bases). The V gene's germline CDR1 is SNHLY and CDR2 FYNNEI. The V and J ends lost 7 bases and 6 bases respectively, with 13 bases between them. This CDR3 spans 14 amino acids.

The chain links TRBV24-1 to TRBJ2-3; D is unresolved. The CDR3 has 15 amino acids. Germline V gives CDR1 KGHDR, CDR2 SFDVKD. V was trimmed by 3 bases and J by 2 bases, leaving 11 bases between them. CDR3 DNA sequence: TGTGCCACCAGTGATCCACTACGACTCACAGATACGCAGTATTTT. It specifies CATSDPLRLTDTQYF.

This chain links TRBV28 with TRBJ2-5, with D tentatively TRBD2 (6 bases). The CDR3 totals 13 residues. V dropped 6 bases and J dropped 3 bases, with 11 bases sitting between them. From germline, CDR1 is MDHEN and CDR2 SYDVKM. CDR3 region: CASRTGLEETQYF. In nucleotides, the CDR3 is TGTGCCAGCAGAACGGGACTTGAAGAGACCCAGTACTTC.

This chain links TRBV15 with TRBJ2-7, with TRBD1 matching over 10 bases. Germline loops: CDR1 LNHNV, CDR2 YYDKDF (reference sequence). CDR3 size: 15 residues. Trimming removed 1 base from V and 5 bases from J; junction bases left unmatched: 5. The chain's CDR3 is CATSRVGGTGDEQYF. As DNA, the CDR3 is TGTGCCACCAGCAGAGTGGGTGGGACAGGGGACGAGCAGTACTTC. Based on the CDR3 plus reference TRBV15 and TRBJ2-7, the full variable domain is DAMVIQNPRYQVTQFGKPVTLSCSQTLNHNVMYWYQQKSSQAPKLLFHYYDKDFNNEADTPDNFQSRRPNTSFCFLDIRSPGLGDTAMYLCATSRVGGTGDEQYFGPGTRLTVT.

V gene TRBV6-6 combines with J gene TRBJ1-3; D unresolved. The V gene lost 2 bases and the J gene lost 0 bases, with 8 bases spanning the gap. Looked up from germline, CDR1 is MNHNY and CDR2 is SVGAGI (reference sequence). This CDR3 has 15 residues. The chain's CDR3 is CASSYRPGSGNTIYF. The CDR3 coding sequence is TGTGCCAGCAGTTACCGACCAGGCTCTGGAAACACCATATATTTT.

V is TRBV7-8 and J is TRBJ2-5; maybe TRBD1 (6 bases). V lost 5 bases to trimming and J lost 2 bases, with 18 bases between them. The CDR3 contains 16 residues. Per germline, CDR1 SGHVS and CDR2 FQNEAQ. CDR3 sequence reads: CASSAQTGWGQETQYF. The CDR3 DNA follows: TGTGCCAGCAGCGCGCAGACAGGATGGGGTCAAGAGACCCAGTACTTC.

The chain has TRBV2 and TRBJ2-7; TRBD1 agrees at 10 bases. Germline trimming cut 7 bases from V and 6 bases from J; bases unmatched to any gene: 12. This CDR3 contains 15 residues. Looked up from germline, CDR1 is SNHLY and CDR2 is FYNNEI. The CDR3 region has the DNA TGTGCCAGCACGACAACCCCCGGGACAGGGGCCGAGCAGTACTTC. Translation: CASTTTPGTGAEQYF.

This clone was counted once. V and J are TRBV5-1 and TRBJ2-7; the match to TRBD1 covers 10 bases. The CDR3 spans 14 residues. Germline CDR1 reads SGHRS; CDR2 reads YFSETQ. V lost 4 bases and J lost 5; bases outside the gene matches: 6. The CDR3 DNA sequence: TGCGCCAGCAGCACCGGGACAGGGGCCCACGAGCAGTACTTC. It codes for CASSTGTGAHEQYF.